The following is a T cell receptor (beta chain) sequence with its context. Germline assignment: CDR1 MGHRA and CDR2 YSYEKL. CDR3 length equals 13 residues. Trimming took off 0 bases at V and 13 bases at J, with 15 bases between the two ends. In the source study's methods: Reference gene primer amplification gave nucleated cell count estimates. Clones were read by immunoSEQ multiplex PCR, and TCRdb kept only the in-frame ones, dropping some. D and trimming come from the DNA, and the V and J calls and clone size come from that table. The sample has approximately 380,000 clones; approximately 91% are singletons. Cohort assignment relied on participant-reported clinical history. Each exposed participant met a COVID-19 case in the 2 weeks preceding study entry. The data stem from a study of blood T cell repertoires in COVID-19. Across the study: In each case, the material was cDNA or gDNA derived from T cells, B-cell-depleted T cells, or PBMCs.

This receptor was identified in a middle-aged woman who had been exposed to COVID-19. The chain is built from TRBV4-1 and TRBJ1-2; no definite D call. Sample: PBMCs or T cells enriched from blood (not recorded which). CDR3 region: CASSQEGARVGTF. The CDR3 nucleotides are TGCGCCAGCAGCCAAGAGGGAGCCAGAGTCGGCACCTTC.